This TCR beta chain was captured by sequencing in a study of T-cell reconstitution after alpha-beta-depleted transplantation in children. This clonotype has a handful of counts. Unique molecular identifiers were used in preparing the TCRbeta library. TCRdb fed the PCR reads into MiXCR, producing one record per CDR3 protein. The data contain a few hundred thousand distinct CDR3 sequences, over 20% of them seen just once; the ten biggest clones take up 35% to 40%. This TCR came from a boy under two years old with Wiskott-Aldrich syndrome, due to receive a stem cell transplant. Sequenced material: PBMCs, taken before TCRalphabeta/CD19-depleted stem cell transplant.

The CDR3 loop is CAISDRDSNQPQHF. The DNA for the CDR3 is TGTGCCATCAGTGACCGGGACAGCAATCAGCCCCAGCATTTT. The chain has TRBV10-3 and TRBJ1-5, with D possibly matching TRBD1 (5 bases). V lost 3 bases and J 1 base, leaving 7 bases between the germline ends. This CDR3 is built from 14 residues. CDR1 ENHRY and CDR2 SYGVKD come from the germline V gene.